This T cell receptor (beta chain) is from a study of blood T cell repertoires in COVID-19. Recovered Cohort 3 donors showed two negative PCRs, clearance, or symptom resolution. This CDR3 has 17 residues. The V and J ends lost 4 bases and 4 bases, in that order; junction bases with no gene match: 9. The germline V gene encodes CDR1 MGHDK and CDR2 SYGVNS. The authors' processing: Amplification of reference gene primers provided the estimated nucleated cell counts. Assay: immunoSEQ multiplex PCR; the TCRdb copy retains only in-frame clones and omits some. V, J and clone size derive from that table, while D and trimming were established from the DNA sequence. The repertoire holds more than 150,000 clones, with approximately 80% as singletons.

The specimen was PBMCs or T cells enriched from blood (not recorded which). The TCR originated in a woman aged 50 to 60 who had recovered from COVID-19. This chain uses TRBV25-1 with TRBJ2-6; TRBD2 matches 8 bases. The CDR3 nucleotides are TGTGCCAGCAGTGGCCCTCCGGGGGGGTCAGGGGCCAACGTCCTGACTTTC. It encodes CASSGPPGGSGANVLTF.